The 9 T cell receptor beta chains in this list originate from one sample, sequenced in a study of blood T cell repertoires in COVID-19. Repertoires were generated with immunoSEQ multiplex PCR, while TCRdb's copy carries only in-frame clones and drops some. The table shows under 20,000 clones, with about 88% occurring only once. What was sequenced was peripheral blood. The receptors originated from a man between 60 and 75 years old with active COVID-19.

The chain carries TRBV3-1 (or the pseudogene TRBV3-2) and TRBJ1-5; the match to TRBD1 covers 8 bases. Germline V gene sequence: CDR1 LGHDT, CDR2 YNNKEL (reference sequence). The junction had 3 bases not matched to a gene; V was cut back by 5 bases and J by 3 bases. This CDR3 is built from 14 residues. The CDR3 DNA reads as TGTGCCAGCAGCTGGACAGGGTCCAATCAGCCCCAGCATTTT. Protein product: CASSWTGSNQPQHF.

The chain is built from TRBV11-2 and TRBJ1-1; 9 bases are a match to TRBD1. The length of the CDR3 is 15 residues. Germline lookup yields CDR1 SGHAT and CDR2 FQNNGV. Trimming at V came to 5 bases and at J to 3 bases, leaving 7 bases not matched to a gene. As DNA, the CDR3 is TGTGCCAGCAGCCCGGGACAGGGTGGGGACACTGAAGCTTTCTTT. Its translation is CASSPGQGGDTEAFF.

The chain couples TRBV4-3 to TRBJ2-5, with 8 positions matching TRBD2. The CDR3 extends over 17 amino acids. V shed 0 bases, J shed 5 bases, and the junction held 11 bases outside the gene matches. Germline CDR1 is LGHNA and CDR2 is YSLEER. In nucleotides, the CDR3 is TGCGCCAGCAGCCAAGAAAAACCGGGACTAGGGGGGGAGACCCAGTACTTC. This translates into CASSQEKPGLGGETQYF.

This chain joins TRBV5-1 and TRBJ2-1, with a tentative D call TRBD2 (7 bases). Per the germline V gene, CDR1 is SGHRS and CDR2 is YFSETQ. The CDR3 is 16 amino acids. V was clipped by 6 bases and J by 0 bases, with 16 bases between them. The CDR3 DNA is TGCGCCAGCACCTGGGGGGGCGGGAGCTCCTACAATGAGCAGTTCTTC. It is translated as CASTWGGGSSYNEQFF.

The gene calls are TRBV3-1 (or the pseudogene TRBV3-2) and TRBJ1-4; TRBD1 matches at 9 bases. The germline V gene has CDR1 LGHDT and CDR2 YNNKEL (reference sequence). This CDR3 spans 17 amino acids. The V gene end was trimmed by 0 bases and the J gene end by 6 bases; junction bases not matched to a gene: 8. This chain's CDR3 is CASSQDGRRTGDEKLFF. Written as DNA, the CDR3 is TGTGCCAGCAGCCAAGACGGTCGCAGGACAGGGGATGAAAAACTGTTTTTT.

The chain joins TRBV9 to TRBJ2-1; D remains unclear. Germline V CDR1 and CDR2: SGDLS, YYNGEE. The length of the CDR3 is 16 residues. Trimming cost V 2 bases and J 9 bases, with 21 bases left between them. This CDR3 is CASSVRREAAVLEQFF. The CDR3 DNA is TGTGCCAGCAGCGTCAGACGAGAGGCGGCGGTGCTTGAGCAGTTCTTC.

This chain uses TRBV25-1 with TRBJ2-7; D not certain. The CDR3 consists of 14 residues. The V and J ends lost 5 bases and 3 bases respectively, with 14 bases between them. CDR1 and CDR2 from the germline V gene are MGHDK and SYGVNS. CDR3 nucleotide sequence: TGTGCCAGCAGTCCCCGGTCCGGTGGCTACGAGCAGTACTTC. Translation gives CASSPRSGGYEQYF.

The chain uses TRBV18 and TRBJ1-5; a possible D gene is TRBD1 (5 bases). CDR3 size: 13 residues. Per the germline V gene, CDR1 is KGHSH and CDR2 is LQKENI. V was shortened by 3 bases and J by 7 bases, with 10 bases between the two germline ends. CDR3: CASSPQGAQPQHF. DNA for the CDR3: TGTGCCAGCTCACCCCAGGGTGCCCAGCCCCAGCATTTT.

This clone is termed medium-sized (0.01 to 0.1%). The chain uses TRBV15 and TRBJ2-2; 7 nucleotides align to TRBD2. Germline CDR1 reads LNHNV; CDR2 reads YYDKDF (reference sequence). The CDR3 has 17 amino acids. V trimming: 5 bases; J trimming: 5 bases; junction bases outside the gene matches: 14. CDR3 coding DNA: TGTGCCACCAGCGACCCTTCGACACGGGGACTAACCGGGGAGCTGTTTTTT. Translation gives CATSDPSTRGLTGELFF. The whole variable domain, filled in from reference TRBV15 and TRBJ2-2, reads DAMVIQNPRYQVTQFGKPVTLSCSQTLNHNVMYWYQQKSSQAPKLLFHYYDKDFNNEADTPDNFQSRRPNTSFCFLDIRSPGLGDTAMYLCATSDPSTRGLTGELFFGEGSRLTVL.